This is a list of T cell receptor beta chains from one sample in a study of T cells in Graves' hyperthyroidism and ophthalmopathy. One entry per CDR3 protein results from TCRdb running MiXCR on the multiplex PCR reads. In the table there are hundreds of thousands of distinct CDR3 sequences, around 15% of which are singletons. Sequencing was done on a sample of blood. Receptors were obtained from a woman between 55 and 75 years old with Graves' ophthalmopathy. Both conserved end residues are part of each CDR3. Fields, in order: J gene, D gene, V gene, clone size, CDR3 protein, CDR3 DNA. A D gene is named only where the DNA matches it firmly. Size tells how often a clone was seen (once, few, many) or the class of an expanded clone, and some rows leave it out.

>TRBJ2-5|NA|TRBV12-3/TRBV12-4|many
CASSLGSETQYF
TGTGCCAGCAGTTTGGGCTCGGAGACCCAGTACTTC
>TRBJ1-5|NA|TRBV28|few
CASSSIGALNQPQHF
TGTGCCAGCAGCTCCATCGGGGCCCTCAATCAGCCCCAGCATTTT
>TRBJ1-4|TRBD1|TRBV20-1|many
CSARPGQGGEKLFF
TGCAGTGCTAGGCCGGGACAGGGAGGTGAAAAACTGTTTTTT
>TRBJ2-3|TRBD2|TRBV2|few
CASNLAGADTQYF
TGTGCCAGCAATCTAGCGGGGGCAGATACGCAGTATTTT
>TRBJ1-5|NA|TRBV30|many
CAWSYRGGNQPQHF
TGTGCCTGGAGCTATAGGGGTGGCAATCAGCCCCAGCATTTT
>TRBJ1-5|TRBD1|TRBV27|few
CASGDRGGDNQPQHF
TGTGCCAGCGGGGACAGGGGGGGGGACAATCAGCCCCAGCATTTT
>TRBJ1-2|NA|TRBV28|NA
CASSPGARANYGYTF
TGTGCCAGCAGTCCGGGGGCCAGAGCTAACTATGGCTACACCTTC
>TRBJ2-5|TRBD2|TRBV4-1|few
CASSDSGIAETQYF
TGCGCCAGCAGCGACAGCGGGATCGCCGAGACCCAGTACTTC
>TRBJ1-6|NA|TRBV3-1|few
CASSQDRVSPLHF
TGTGCCAGCAGCCAAGACAGGGTTAGCCCCCTCCACTTT
>TRBJ2-7|NA|TRBV4-1|many
CASSQEIGGPWEQYF
TGCGCCAGCAGCCAAGAGATTGGGGGGCCGTGGGAGCAGTACTTC
>TRBJ2-5|NA|TRBV27|NA
CASSSQGRETQYF
TGTGCCAGCAGTTCCCAGGGGCGAGAGACCCAGTACTTC
>TRBJ1-6|TRBD1|TRBV28|many
CASSYPWDRNSPLHF
TGTGCCAGCAGCTACCCCTGGGACAGGAATTCACCCCTCCACTTT
>TRBJ1-4|NA|TRBV12-3/TRBV12-4|NA
CASSFEVPNEKLFF
TGTGCCAGCAGTTTTGAAGTCCCTAATGAAAAACTGTTTTTT
>TRBJ2-3|NA|TRBV2|many
CASSAPSLSGDTQYF
TGTGCCAGCAGTGCCCCGAGTTTATCCGGAGATACGCAGTATTTT
>TRBJ2-3|TRBD2|TRBV27|many
CASSRLATSRSSTDTQYF
TGTGCCAGCAGCCGACTAGCGACTAGTAGATCTAGCACAGATACGCAGTATTTT